Sequencing of this T cell receptor (beta chain) was carried out in a study of tumor-infiltrating lymphocytes in primary liver carcinoma. The overall study: Patients comprised men and women whose ages fell between 30 and 69 years. Regarding the study as a whole: Paired tumor-adjacent and tumor-blood samples overlapped less than tumor region pairs did.

This clonotype showed up many times. Its antigen is still unknown. Germline DNA was also extracted, and blood RNA was taken from unsorted whole blood. It was before surgery that four milliliters of peripheral blood were collected. cDNA specific to TCR beta was made from 500 ng of total RNA, with a constant-region primer employed for priming. Nested multiplex PCR, run for three rounds with slightly modified ARM-PCR, yielded TCR beta libraries. Use of TRBV1-TRBV30 forward primers with a C-beta reverse primer characterized the first two PCR rounds, which lasted approximately 11 cycles each. TCRdb reanalysed the multiplex PCR reads using MiXCR and keeps one entry per CDR3 protein. The repertoire holds fewer than 350,000 distinct CDR3 sequences, with roughly 60% as singletons. CDR1 is LGHNA, CDR2 YNFKEQ, per germline. The CDR3 consists of 15 residues. Unmatched junction bases numbered 5, after V lost 0 bases and J lost 3 bases.

Sequencing was performed on peripheral blood. The sequence was collected from a man in his forties with primary liver carcinoma and hepatitis B virus infection. The chain joins TRBV4-2 to TRBJ2-7; 7 bases agree with TRBD2. The CDR3 DNA reads TGTGCCAGCAGCCAAGATGCGGGAGTAAGCTACGAGCAGTACTTC. Encoded protein: CASSQDAGVSYEQYF.